The entry below describes one TCR beta chain. TCRdb called clones again from the PCR reads with MiXCR. The sample lists around 22,000 clones, 20% to 25% occurring once. The data were obtained in a study of metastatic and nonmetastatic thyroid tumors. Until they underwent thyroid surgery, no patient had received any treatment. The CDR3 loop spans 16 amino acids. Per the germline V gene, CDR1 is MNHNS and CDR2 is SASEGT. With V trimmed by 6 bases and J by 0 bases, 8 bases remained unmatched. V and J are TRBV6-1 and TRBJ2-3; 8 bases are a match to TRBD2. The receptor comes from a female donor with papillary thyroid cancer or a benign thyroid nodule (not recorded which). Some clones in this sample may be carry-over from other donors' samples. The specimen sequenced was tumor tissue. This chain's CDR3 is CASRPGTRPSTDTQYF. The CDR3, as DNA: TGTGCCAGCAGGCCTGGGACTAGACCTAGCACAGATACGCAGTATTTT.